Listed below are T cell receptor beta chains from one sample, sequenced in a study of CD8 T cells in Susac syndrome. A single record per CDR3 protein comes from TCRdb applying MiXCR to the immunoSEQ multiplex PCR reads. The data show about 130,000 distinct CDR3 sequences, more than 90% seen once. What was sequenced was CD4+ T cells from PBMCs. Receptors originate from a human donor in good health. Both conserved end residues are part of each CDR3. Each record gives: J gene, clone size, V gene, CDR3 length, D gene, CDR3 DNA, CDR3 protein. A D gene is named only where the DNA matches it firmly. Size values are once, few and many counts, or a class for expanded clones, and some rows have none.

TRBJ2-4 . TRBV10-1 14 TRBD1 TGCGCCAGCAGTGACCCCGGGACAGAAAACATTCAGTACTTC CASSDPGTENIQYF
TRBJ2-5 . TRBV19 13 . TGTGCCAGTAGTATTAGAGGGTATGAGACCCAGTACTTC CASSIRGYETQYF
TRBJ2-5 . TRBV7-8 17 TRBD1 TGTGCCAGCAGCTTAGGAATTGGGGACAGGGGATCAGAGACCCAGTACTTC CASSLGIGDRGSETQYF
TRBJ2-1 . TRBV7-2 12 . TGTGCCAGTAGTGGACTGGGCAATGAGCAGTTCTTC CASSGLGNEQFF
TRBJ2-3 . TRBV10-3 13 . TGTGCCATCAGCGGGCTAACCCAAGATACGCAGTATTTT CAISGLTQDTQYF
TRBJ1-4 . TRBV9 15 TRBD1 TGTGCCAGCAGCCGGAGACAGGGAACTAATGAAAAACTGTTTTTT CASSRRQGTNEKLFF
TRBJ2-2 once TRBV6-2/TRBV6-3 17 TRBD2 TGTGCCAGCACCAGCCTGAAACTAGCGGGAGCGATCGGGGAGCTGTTTTTT CASTSLKLAGAIGELFF
TRBJ2-2 . TRBV12-3/TRBV12-4 15 TRBD2 TGTGCCAGCAGTTTTGGTAGCGGGAGGGCCGGGGAGCTGTTTTTT CASSFGSGRAGELFF
TRBJ2-7 . TRBV5-1 14 TRBD1 TGCGCCAGCAGCGCCGAGACAGGGGGCTACGAGCAGTACTTC CASSAETGGYEQYF
TRBJ2-3 . TRBV2 17 TRBD2 TGTGCCAGCAGTGAACCGCTAGCGGGGGTCCGACCAGATACGCAGTATTTT CASSEPLAGVRPDTQYF
TRBJ2-2 . TRBV15 15 . TGTGCCACCAGCAGAGACAGGCCCAACACCGGGGAGCTGTTTTTT CATSRDRPNTGELFF
TRBJ2-5 . TRBV24-1 14 . TGTGCCACCAGTGATGCGGCAGTTCAAGAGACCCAGTACTTC CATSDAAVQETQYF
TRBJ2-1 . TRBV13 16 TRBD1 TGTGCCAGCAGCTTAGGGACAGGGGCGCTCTCTGGTGAGCAGTTCTTC CASSLGTGALSGEQFF
TRBJ1-4 . TRBV7-2 13 . TGTGCCAGCAGCTTAGGTTCGTCTGAAAAACTGTTTTTT CASSLGSSEKLFF
TRBJ2-1 once TRBV7-2 12 TRBD2 TGTGCCTCATTAGCGGGAGTGAATGAGCAGTTCTTC CASLAGVNEQFF
TRBJ1-5 . TRBV18 14 . TGTGCCAGCTCACCACAGGCATCCGATCAGCCCCAGCATTTT CASSPQASDQPQHF
TRBJ2-5 . TRBV4-3 14 TRBD1 TGCGCCAGCAGGGAGGAACAGGGGGCGAAGACCCAGTACTTC CASREEQGAKTQYF
TRBJ2-1 . TRBV7-6 15 . TGTGCCAGCAGCTTATCGTGGTTAGGGGGTAATGAGCAGTTCTTC CASSLSWLGGNEQFF
TRBJ1-2 . TRBV7-9 16 TRBD1 TGTGCCAGCAGATTTGGATGGCAGGGGGTTAACTATGGCTACACCTTC CASRFGWQGVNYGYTF
TRBJ2-1 . TRBV20-1 15 . TGCAGTGCTCCTGGGGGAGGACAGCCCTACAATGAGCAGTTCTTC CSAPGGGQPYNEQFF
TRBJ2-5 . TRBV7-2 14 TRBD2 TGTGCCAGCAGCTTAGCTAGCGGGAGACAGACCCAGTACTTC CASSLASGRQTQYF
TRBJ2-5 . TRBV28 16 TRBD1 TGTGCCAGCAGTTCCCCGGCAGGGGGCTCTCAAGAGACCCAGTACTTC CASSSPAGGSQETQYF
TRBJ2-3 . TRBV19 15 . TGTGCCAGTGATGAGCCGCCAGCTAGCACAGATACGCAGTATTTT CASDEPPASTDTQYF
TRBJ1-1 . TRBV25-1 15 . TGTGCCAGCAGTGAATATGCGGGGCTGGACACTGAAGCTTTCTTT CASSEYAGLDTEAFF